The subject of this entry is one TCR beta chain. This receptor's antigen is unknown. The input lacks base qualities; no much larger clone sits a single base away. Including cysteine and phenylalanine, the CDR3 has 15 amino acids. Only CDR3 DNA remains: 45 bases, in frame from the first base. The germline ends are 11 bases apart after V is trimmed by 1 base and J by 4 bases. The germline V gene yields MNHNS for CDR1 and SASEGT for CDR2. This specimen belongs to a study of beta chain features in type 1 diabetes (dated by TCRdb to 2016 to 2018). Study-wide context: No differences in mean age, gender distribution, total cell number or subset yield were found between patients and healthy donors. In the study, recently diagnosed type 1 diabetes patients and matched healthy donors were compared on the TCRB repertoires of their sorted circulating CD4+ T cell subsets. Regulatory and stem cell-like memory subsets were isolated from only 8 patients and roughly 8 healthy donors, whereas naive and central memory subsets came from all 30 or so donors. A total of roughly 99 million sorted cells were examined across all samples, and the number of cells per subset was strongly correlated with RNA yield.

What the work shows at the level of the full study, not this receptor alone: At VDJ recombination sites, type 1 diabetes patients had fewer insertions and more deleted nucleotides, which implies abnormalities in thymic rearrangement. Shorter templates might have been favored by PCR, but patient and control samples were amplified and corrected together, so both groups would have been affected equally by any skew. A moderate but significant shortening of TCRB CDR3 length was observed in type 1 diabetes patients in all four CD4+ subsets. Because cDNA was sequenced instead of genomic DNA, highly expressing activated cells could be over-represented, though the groups showed no difference in activation or CD3 levels. Naive, central memory and regulatory TCRB repertoires appeared to be more similar among patients than among healthy donors. Only small numbers of individuals were included in the HLA sub-analyses, which left unresolved whether HLA type had any influence on TCRB rearrangement.

Each donor gave one peripheral blood draw, averaging roughly 100 mL, which was collected into heparinised tubes. A BD FACSAria II was used to sort naive, central memory, regulatory and stem cell-like memory CD4+ T cells with a panel that included CD45RO, CCR7, CD25, CD127, CD95 and CD27. All sorted populations exceeded 95% purity. PBMCs were separated immediately by Lymphoprep density gradient centrifugation and were stained directly, without being cultured. To minimize batch effects, samples were stained and sorted in pairs, one healthy donor with one patient per experiment. The entire isolated RNA was reverse transcribed using the High Capacity cDNA Reverse Transcription Kit, and thus expressed TCRB transcripts were sequenced. Deep immunoSEQ sequencing was applied to naive, central memory and regulatory T cell samples, giving an average of approximately 4 million total reads per sample. Sorted cells were lysed in RLT buffer, and RNA was extracted using DNase-treated RNeasy Micro or Mini kits according to cell number. Each cell subset was processed separately to prevent cross-contamination, with patient and healthy donor samples processed together. Using the immunoSEQ multiplex PCR, TCRB sequences were amplified from cDNA into 87-bp fragments spanning the CDR3 region. The amplicons were sequenced using the Illumina HiSeq platform. For the original study's pipeline: PCR bias was corrected computationally using synthetic template baselines, and reads within Hamming distance 2 were collapsed, with unmergeable singletons discarded. By aligning reads against IMGT, V, D and J genes, CDR3 length, and insertions or deletions at six rearrangement sites were assigned. Within each subset, clonotype counts were normalized to sorted cell number, after which true diversity and Gini coefficients were computed with the tcR R package. Repertoire sharing was quantified using the overlap coefficient calculated on TCRB nucleotide sequences. The immuneACCESS repertoire file appears here via TCRdb, limited to in-frame rearrangements. These files lack a portion of the clones; in checked studies, under half of the deficit traces to unresolved V genes, and the cause of the others is not known. The V and J calls and clone size were taken over from that table, and D and trimming were inferred from the DNA. For this sample there are approximately 150,000 clones; 13% appear just once. The top ten hold roughly 1.4% of the sample.

The TCR comes from a man aged 18 to 30 with type 1 diabetes. This chain joins TRBV6-1 to TRBJ2-1, and TRBD1 may be the D gene, going by 5 matching bases. Sequencing was performed on central memory CD4+ T cells from blood. The CDR3 sequence is CASSEEVGPYNEQFF. The nucleotide sequence is TGTGCCAGCAGTGAAGAAGTGGGGCCTTACAATGAGCAGTTCTTC.